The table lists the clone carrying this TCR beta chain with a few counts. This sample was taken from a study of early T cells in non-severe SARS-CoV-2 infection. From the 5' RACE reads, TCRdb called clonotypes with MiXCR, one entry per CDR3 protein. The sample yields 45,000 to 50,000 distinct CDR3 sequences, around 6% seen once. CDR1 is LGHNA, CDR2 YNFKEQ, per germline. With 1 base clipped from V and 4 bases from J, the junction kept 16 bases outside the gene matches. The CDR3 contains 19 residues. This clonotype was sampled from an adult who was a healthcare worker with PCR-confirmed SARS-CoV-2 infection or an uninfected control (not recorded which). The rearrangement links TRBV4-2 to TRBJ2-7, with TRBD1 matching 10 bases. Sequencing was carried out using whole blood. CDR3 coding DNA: TGTGCCAGCAGCCAAGGCGGGACAGGGGCGGCTCCGGCATCATACGAGCAGTACTTC. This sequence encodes CASSQGGTGAAPASYEQYF.